This T cell receptor (beta chain) came from a study of CXCR3-negative and CXCR3-positive naive CD8 T cells. Study-wide context: Each library held about 1.5 +/- 0.3 million TRB reads, 130 million to 150 million in total.

Researchers prepared the TRB cDNA libraries using 5' RACE with UMI labels. For each CDR3 protein, TCRdb gives one entry from its re-call of the 5' RACE reads, without DNA. The sample shows approximately 70,000 distinct CDR3 sequences, and over 1.3% sits with its ten largest clones. Germline V lookup: CDR1 SQVTM, CDR2 ANQGSEA. The CDR3 is 14 residues long. The receptor was isolated from a human donor in good health. Some clones in this sample may be carry-over from other donors' samples. V usage is TRBV29-1 and J usage is TRBJ2-7; TCRdb lists TRBD1, though no DNA is available to test this call. Specimen: naive CXCR3- CD8+ T cells from blood. Subset given: CD45RO-CCR7+CD27+CD95- naive CD8+ T cells lacking CXCR3 (TNR3-). The CDR3 is CSVESQTGLYEQYF.